The T cell receptor (beta chain) described here comes from a study of shared clonotypes between healthy human individuals. The study, taken as a whole, reports: Inspection by rarefaction showed sorted-subset sequencing to be incomplete despite large depth.

This clone was picked up a small number of times. Its specificity is unknown. How the authors handled the data: Owing to the provision of junction-only sequences devoid of quality scores by immunoSEQ, filtering differed. Assay used: immunoSEQ multiplex PCR; TCRdb lists only in-frame clones, some missing. That table gives V, J and clone size, and the DNA gave D and trimming. The table shows 110,000 or so clones, with under 70% occurring only once. Germline V lookup: CDR1 ENHRY, CDR2 SYGVKD. Trimming took 4 bases from V and 1 from J, leaving 14 bases between them. This CDR3 spans 15 amino acids. This TCR was recovered from a woman aged 25 to 39 in good health. This rearrangement joins TRBV10-3 to TRBJ2-7, with D perhaps matching TRBD1 (6 bases). The sample taken for sequencing was memory CD8+ T cells sorted from blood. As to subset: CD45RO+ cells pooled with CCR7-negative TemRA cells. The CDR3 spells CAISAFKTGSYEQYF. The CDR3 nucleotides are TGTGCCATCAGTGCGTTCAAGACAGGTTCCTACGAGCAGTACTTC.